One and the same sample provided the 31 T cell receptor beta chains below, sequenced in a study of blood T cell repertoires in COVID-19. TCRdb's copy holds only in-frame clones and misses some; the assay was immunoSEQ multiplex PCR. The sample gives approximately 240,000 clones, approximately 82% of which show up once; approximately 5% is in the top ten. What was sequenced was peripheral blood. These receptor sequences come from a woman older than 75 with active or convalescent COVID-19.

The rearrangement uses TRBV11-2 and TRBJ1-4, with D uncertain. The CDR3 totals 17 residues. Trimming removed 1 base from V and 5 bases from J, with 17 bases in between. CDR1 is SGHAT, CDR2 FQNNGV, per germline. CDR3 nucleotide sequence: TGTGCCAGCAGCTTAGGGTCAGGCAATACCTTCAATGAAAAACTGTTTTTT. Its translation is CASSLGSGNTFNEKLFF.

This clone appeared a single time. CDR3 sequence (DNA): TGTGCCAGCAGCTTATGGGCGGGGGCAGGGTATACGCAGTATTTT. Encoded protein: CASSLWAGAGYTQYF. This chain connects TRBV11-3 to TRBJ2-3; possible D gene TRBD2, 7 bases. The CDR3 runs 15 residues. Germline values: CDR1 SGHNT, CDR2 YENEEA. V was shortened by 2 bases and J by 7 bases, with 16 bases between the two germline ends. Drawing the rest from reference TRBV11-3 and TRBJ2-3, the complete variable domain is EAGVVQSPRYKIIEKKQPVAFWCNPISGHNTLYWYLQNLGQGPELLIRYENEEAVDDSQLPKDRFSAERLKGVDSTLKIQPAELGDSAVYLCASSLWAGAGYTQYFGPGTRLTVL.

The V call is TRBV12-5, the J call TRBJ2-1; D might be TRBD1 (6 bases). The V gene's germline CDR1 is LGHNT and CDR2 FRNRAP. The CDR3 has 14 amino acids. Trimming removed 1 base from V and 9 bases from J, with 13 bases in between. CDR3 loop: CASGLGQGWTEQFF. CDR3 nucleotides: TGTGCTAGTGGTTTGGGGCAGGGGTGGACTGAGCAGTTCTTC.

The chain couples TRBV9 to TRBJ2-5, with TRBD2 matching over 8 bases. The CDR3 is made up of 15 amino acids. Germline V gene lookup returns CDR1 SGDLS and CDR2 YYNGEE. Trimming at V came to 4 bases and at J to 0 bases, leaving 5 bases not matched to a gene. The CDR3 sequence: CASSTTLADQETQYF. The CDR3 region has the DNA TGTGCCAGCAGCACTACACTAGCGGACCAAGAGACCCAGTACTTC.

This clone is a singleton in its sample. The chain recombines TRBV5-1 with TRBJ2-3; 14 bases agree with TRBD2. V lost 4 bases and J lost 2; bases outside the gene matches: 3. The CDR3 is made up of 16 amino acids. Germline V gives CDR1 SGHRS, CDR2 YFSETQ. Here the CDR3 reads CASSLTSGGATDTQYF. For the CDR3, the DNA is TGCGCCAGCAGCCTGACTAGCGGGGGGGCCACAGATACGCAGTATTTT.

The chain uses TRBV10-1 and TRBJ2-1, with 8 nucleotides matching TRBD1. The CDR3 length is 16 residues. Germline V gene sequence: CDR1 WNHNN, CDR2 SYGVQD (reference sequence). Trimming at V came to 3 bases and at J to 4 bases, leaving 8 bases not matched to a gene. The chain's CDR3 is CASSDFQGANYNEQFF. For the CDR3, the DNA is TGCGCCAGCAGTGATTTCCAGGGGGCGAATTACAATGAGCAGTTCTTC.

The chain uses TRBV11-3 and TRBJ2-1; 10 positions match TRBD1. Germline V lookup: CDR1 SGHNT, CDR2 YENEEA. The CDR3 loop spans 17 amino acids. The J segment lost 7 bases and the V segment lost 5 bases, leaving 14 bases of the junction unmatched. The CDR3 region has the DNA TGTGCCAGCAGCCCGGATGTGAGGGACAGGGGTGGGAATGAGCAGTTCTTC. Residues: CASSPDVRDRGGNEQFF.

The chain is built from TRBV20-1 and TRBJ1-2; maybe TRBD1 (6 bases). Per the germline V gene, CDR1 is DFQATT and CDR2 is SNEGSKA (reference sequence). The CDR3 contains 11 residues. V dropped 6 bases and J dropped 4 bases, with 9 bases sitting between them. CDR3 sequence: CSAQGPYGYTF. The CDR3 DNA follows: TGCAGTGCACAGGGTCCCTATGGCTACACCTTC.

The V call is TRBV19, the J call TRBJ2-1; perhaps TRBD2 as D (6 bases). CDR1 is LNHDA, CDR2 SQIVND, per germline (reference sequence). V was trimmed by 6 bases and J by 3 bases, leaving 12 bases between them. This CDR3 contains 14 residues. The DNA of the CDR3 is TGTGCCAGTAGATTAGTGGGGGGCTACAATGAGCAGTTCTTC. It specifies CASRLVGGYNEQFF.

This clone was seen only once. The rearrangement joins TRBV20-1 to TRBJ1-2; D perhaps matches TRBD1 (5 bases). Germline values: CDR1 DFQATT, CDR2 SNEGSKA (reference sequence). The V gene lost 6 bases and the J gene lost 5 bases, with 22 bases spanning the gap. The CDR3 runs 15 residues. In nucleotides, the CDR3 is TGCAGTGCCAGTGGTCGGGGCAGGGAGGTTTATGGCTACACCTTC. As protein: CSASGRGREVYGYTF.

Comments on this clone: Other DNA sequences in the same sample also yield this CDR3. The chain couples TRBV5-1 to TRBJ2-7; 10 positions match TRBD2. The CDR3 covers 14 residues. Per germline, CDR1 SGHRS and CDR2 YFSETQ. The ends lost 4 bases at V and 1 base at J; junction bases unmatched: 2. In nucleotides, the CDR3 is TGCGCCAGCAGCCTAGCGGGAGTTTCCTACGAGCAGTACTTC. As protein: CASSLAGVSYEQYF.

This chain uses TRBV7-8 with TRBJ1-6; unclear D gene. The V gene lost 3 bases and the J gene lost 13 bases, with 16 bases spanning the gap. CDR1 and CDR2 from the germline V gene are SGHVS and FQNEAQ. This CDR3 is built from 14 residues. DNA for the CDR3: TGTGCCAGCAGCTTCACAGCCGACCCTTCGCCCCTCCACTTT. Protein product: CASSFTADPSPLHF.

The J gene is TRBJ1-2, the V gene TRBV27; 8 bases line up with TRBD1. The germline CDR1 and CDR2 sequences are MNHEY and SMNVEV (reference sequence). V gave up 3 bases and J gave up 4 bases; unmatched junction bases: 7. The CDR3 runs to 15 residues. The CDR3 loop is CASSFKGQGAYGYTF. CDR3 sequence (DNA): TGTGCCAGCAGTTTTAAAGGACAGGGAGCCTATGGCTACACCTTC.

This clone was detected once. The DNA for the CDR3 is TGTGCCAGCAGGCGTAGCGGGGAGGGAGATACGCAGTATTTT. Translated: CASRRSGEGDTQYF. The chain recombines TRBV6-5 with TRBJ2-3; 8 nucleotides agree with TRBD2. The CDR3 is made up of 14 amino acids. After removal of 6 bases from V and 5 bases from J, the junction contained 7 bases not matched to a gene. Germline values: CDR1 MNHEY, CDR2 SVGAGI.

This chain links TRBV11-2 with TRBJ2-1; 7 bases are shared with TRBD1. Trimming cost V 4 bases and J 9 bases; bases outside gene matches: 9. The germline V gene encodes CDR1 SGHAT and CDR2 FQNNGV. The CDR3 consists of 14 residues. CDR3 protein: CASSYQTTGTEQFF. CDR3 DNA: TGTGCCAGCAGCTACCAAACGACAGGGACTGAGCAGTTCTTC.

The chain couples TRBV29-1 to TRBJ1-5; no definite D call. The CDR3 loop spans 12 amino acids. Germline CDR1 reads SQVTM; CDR2 reads ANQGSEA. Trimming removed 5 bases from V and 4 bases from J, with 9 bases in between. The CDR3 sequence: CSVSGRNQPQHF. The CDR3 DNA follows: TGCAGCGTTAGTGGGAGGAATCAGCCCCAGCATTTT.

The chain combines TRBV2 with TRBJ2-3, with D possibly matching TRBD1 (6 bases). The CDR3 has 16 amino acids. CDR1 SNHLY and CDR2 FYNNEI come from the germline V gene. V was trimmed by 6 bases and J by 0 bases, leaving 16 bases between them. The CDR3 nucleotides read TGTGCCAGCAGGAAGACAGGATTCTCTAGCACAGATACGCAGTATTTT. Its protein product is CASRKTGFSSTDTQYF.

The CDR3 region is CASTPGQGIYQPQHF. The CDR3 nucleotides are TGTGCCAGCACCCCCGGGCAGGGGATTTACCAGCCCCAGCATTTT. The rearrangement links TRBV28 to TRBJ1-5; D is possibly TRBD1 (6 bases). Trimming left V 7 bases short and J 7 bases short, with 20 bases between. The CDR3 covers 15 residues. Germline CDR1 and CDR2: MDHEN and SYDVKM.

V is TRBV11-3 and J is TRBJ2-2; TRBD1 aligns across 7 bases. The CDR3 loop spans 15 amino acids. After removal of 1 base from V and 5 bases from J, the junction contained 4 bases not matched to a gene. Germline assignment: CDR1 SGHNT and CDR2 YENEEA. CDR3 amino acids: CASSLGQGETGELFF. The CDR3 DNA follows: TGTGCCAGCAGCTTAGGACAGGGAGAGACCGGGGAGCTGTTTTTT.

The chain has TRBV10-3 and TRBJ1-5, with a possible D match to TRBD1 (6 bases). This CDR3 is 12 amino acids long. Germline loops: CDR1 ENHRY, CDR2 SYGVKD. V was cut by 8 bases and J by 3 bases, with 8 bases left in between. DNA of the CDR3: TGTGCCATCGGACAGCACAATCAGCCCCAGCATTTT. It specifies CAIGQHNQPQHF.

The chain employs TRBV10-1 and TRBJ2-1, with 16 bases that match TRBD2. After removal of 5 bases from V and 5 bases from J, the junction contained 18 bases not matched to a gene. Germline V gene lookup returns CDR1 WNHNN and CDR2 SYGVQD (reference sequence). This CDR3 contains 21 residues. CDR3 protein: CASSKKPGTSGGAIKHNEQFF. For the CDR3, the DNA is TGCGCCAGCAGTAAGAAACCCGGGACTAGCGGGGGGGCTATTAAGCACAATGAGCAGTTCTTC.

The chain is built from TRBV23-1 and TRBJ2-1, with D uncertain. Being an ORF, TRBV23-1 has a function that is uncertain. This CDR3 spans 16 amino acids. The V end was cut by 2 bases, the J end by 5 bases, with 16 bases between. CDR3: CASSQRVDKPHNEQFF. CDR3 bases: TGCGCCAGCAGTCAACGGGTCGATAAGCCCCACAATGAGCAGTTCTTC.

This chain uses TRBV15 with TRBJ2-1; 8 positions agree with TRBD1. V was pared by 0 bases and J by 5 bases, with 3 bases of the junction left unmatched. This CDR3 comprises 15 residues. CDR1 LNHNV and CDR2 YYDKDF come from the germline V gene (reference sequence). The CDR3, as DNA: TGTGCCACCAGCAGAGACAGGGGGCCCCACAATGAGCAGTTCTTC. Its translation: CATSRDRGPHNEQFF.

CDR3 sequence (DNA): TGCGCCAGCAGCTGGGGGCGAGGCGGGGGGTTATCACATGAGCAGTTCTTC. Residues: CASSWGRGGGLSHEQFF. The chain combines TRBV5-1 with TRBJ2-1; 8 positions agree with TRBD2. The trim removed 3 bases at V and 8 bases at J, leaving 16 bases unmatched. Germline assignment: CDR1 SGHRS and CDR2 YFSETQ. This CDR3 contains 17 residues. Supplemented by reference TRBV5-1 and TRBJ2-1, the full variable domain reads KAGVTQTPRYLIKTRGQQVTLSCSPISGHRSVSWYQQTPGQGLQFLFEYFSETQRNKGNFPGRFSGRQFSNSRSEMNVSTLELGDSALYLCASSWGRGGGLSHEQFFGPGTRLTVL.

This clone occurred a few times. The chain recombines TRBV20-1 with TRBJ2-1; 12 bases match TRBD2. Per the germline V gene, CDR1 is DFQATT and CDR2 is SNEGSKA (reference sequence). V gave up 3 bases and J gave up 3 bases; unmatched junction bases: 15. This CDR3 contains 19 residues. CDR3 protein: CSASRGGTSGSFDYNEQFF. Written as DNA, the CDR3 is TGCAGTGCTAGTAGGGGAGGGACTAGCGGGTCGTTTGACTACAATGAGCAGTTCTTC.

The chain combines TRBV20-1 with TRBJ1-5, with D tentatively TRBD1 (6 bases). Trimming shortened V by 3 bases and J by 6 bases, and 15 bases separated the two germline ends. The CDR3 extends over 14 amino acids. Germline values: CDR1 DFQATT, CDR2 SNEGSKA (reference sequence). The CDR3 nucleotides read TGCAGTGCTAGTAGGGGGGGGGCCAGTCAGCCCCAGCATTTT. Encoded protein: CSASRGGASQPQHF.

This clone has only a few counts. This chain connects TRBV3-1 (or the pseudogene TRBV3-2) to TRBJ1-3; TRBD1 agrees at 8 bases. With 5 bases clipped from V and 4 bases from J, the junction kept 10 bases outside the gene matches. The germline gives CDR1 LGHDT, CDR2 YNNKEL (reference sequence). The CDR3 extends over 16 amino acids. The CDR3 spells CASSISDRAWGNTIYF. CDR3 nucleotide sequence: TGTGCCAGCAGCATCTCGGACAGGGCATGGGGAAACACCATATATTTT.

The genes are TRBV27 and TRBJ1-1; TRBD1 agrees at 7 bases. V trimming: 0 bases; J trimming: 0 bases; junction bases outside the gene matches: 4. This CDR3 has 16 amino acids. The germline V gene encodes CDR1 MNHEY and CDR2 SMNVEV (reference sequence). CDR3 nucleotides: TGTGCCAGCAGTTTATCGGGACAGAGGATGAACACTGAAGCTTTCTTT. Protein product: CASSLSGQRMNTEAFF.

This sequence joins TRBV10-1 and TRBJ2-3; TRBD2 is a possible D gene (6 bases). CDR1 WNHNN and CDR2 SYGVQD come from the germline V gene (reference sequence). This CDR3 comprises 17 residues. The V end lost 8 bases, the J end lost 0 bases, and 21 bases lay between the germline ends. CDR3 in DNA: TGCGCCAGCGGTTCAGGACCGGGGGATACTAGCACAGATACGCAGTATTTT. Its translation is CASGSGPGDTSTDTQYF.

The rearrangement joins TRBV5-1 to TRBJ2-7, with TRBD1 matching 11 bases. This CDR3 comprises 16 residues. Germline V gives CDR1 SGHRS, CDR2 YFSETQ. V shed 5 bases, J shed 0 bases, and the junction held 7 bases outside the gene matches. CDR3 protein: CASRAGQGAFSYEQYF. CDR3 in DNA: TGCGCCAGCAGGGCCGGACAGGGGGCTTTCTCCTACGAGCAGTACTTC. The entire variable domain, with the rest obtained from reference TRBV5-1 and TRBJ2-7, is as follows: KAGVTQTPRYLIKTRGQQVTLSCSPISGHRSVSWYQQTPGQGLQFLFEYFSETQRNKGNFPGRFSGRQFSNSRSEMNVSTLELGDSALYLCASRAGQGAFSYEQYFGPGTRLTVT.

The chain carries TRBV2 and TRBJ1-6; D is possibly TRBD1 (5 bases). This CDR3 region has 14 residues. Trimming took off 3 bases at V and 6 bases at J, with 9 bases between the two ends. CDR1 is SNHLY, CDR2 FYNNEI, per germline. In DNA, the CDR3 is TGTGCCAGCAGTGACGGCACAGGTAATTCACCCCTCCACTTT. It is translated as CASSDGTGNSPLHF.